This T cell receptor (beta chain) stems from a study of identical twins (dated by TCRdb to about 2016). Some background on the complete study: To test whether fetal clonotypes persist, the study used deep sequencing on TCR alpha and beta repertoires from monozygotic twins, unrelated adults of various ages, and cord blood. To rule out contamination, replicate twin experiments were performed at different times with different library preparation protocols.

As concerns this clonotype: Its specific antigen is unknown. Base quality data are lacking; no much larger clone is found one base away.

Overall results and qualifications from the work: Compared with coincidental sharing between unrelated individuals, an excess of low generation-probability sequences was observed among out-of-frame TCR alpha sequences shared between twins. In monozygotic twins, recombination models systematically underestimated out-of-frame TCR alpha sharing, but the models matched the sharing seen between unrelated individuals. Invariant T cells such as MAIT and iNKT could partly confound zero-insertion analyses, though diverse VJ usage argued against this for most clonotypes. The excess sharing between twins in beta out-of-frame sequences was weaker because fewer shared sequences reduced the signal-to-noise ratio. Fewer insertions were carried by abundant cord blood beta clonotypes; a weaker similar trend was observed in young adult naive repertoires, while no such trend was observed in memory repertoires. Conclusions relied on cross-sectional statistical analysis, since the same donors could not be followed over many years.

Libraries came from 5' RACE. The sample was run on an Illumina HiSeq 2000. A universal primer binding site was added through template switching, and the final cDNA carried a unique molecular identifier so that TCR cDNA molecules could be counted accurately. Specific primers in the conserved constant-segment region were used to synthesize first-strand cDNA for the TCR alpha and beta chains. Each cDNA library was double barcoded, with a SMART-Mk sample barcode plus Illumina barcodes, to control for contamination. TruSeq adapter sequences, together with Illumina sample barcodes, were added in two successive PCR steps. TCR alpha and beta cDNA libraries were sequenced on the Illumina HiSeq platform with custom primers. The authors' analysis ran thus. Unique molecular identifiers were extracted from raw reads with MiGEC, and CDR3 positions were determined with MiXCR. For each individual, recombination models were inferred using an EM algorithm with the repgenHMM and IGoR tools. Shared clonotype analysis was performed with the tcR package in R, normalizing sharing by the product of cloneset sizes. To study raw recombination without the effects of thymic and clonal selection, out-of-frame nonproductive sequences were analyzed. TCRdb itself trimmed the public reads at Q25 with fastp, ran MiXCR and retained productive beta chains. All rows with the same CDR3 protein become a single entry with the most common DNA and genes. TCRdb's processing, not the study's, gives the V and J calls here. Here the sample has some 570,000 distinct CDR3 sequences; about 22% occur a single time. Together, the top ten hold 0.48% of the sample.

Relative to germline, V is 4 bases shorter and J is 0 bases shorter, with 10 bases between their ends. The CDR3 goes from the cysteine to the phenylalanine over 15 residues. CDR3 DNA is the only sequence kept; it has 45 bases, read in frame from the first base. CDR1 and CDR2 were assigned from the germline V gene as MNHNS and SASEGT. Only healthy Caucasian donors were included. Three pairs of female monozygotic twins, all aged about 18 to 29 years, made up the twin cohort. CD4+ and CD8+ T cell populations were isolated with positive isolation kits from Invitrogen. A further study also used this sample, focusing on yellow fever vaccine responses in identical twins. The second study's authors report: The authors reported that the T cell response to vaccination in identical twins appeared partly convergent and partly personalized. The study precisely tracked vaccine-responding T cell clones in identical twins.

Sequenced material: CD4+ T cells sorted from blood. Recombination joined TRBV6-1 with TRBJ2-1, with the D gene not clear enough to name. This TCR was sampled from a woman in her late teens or twenties in good health. The sequenced DNA is TGTGCCAGCAGTGCCGACGTACTCTCCTACAATGAGCAGTTCTTC. Its amino acids are CASSADVLSYNEQFF.